This T cell receptor (beta chain) was recovered during a study of T cell responses to AZD1222 COVID-19 vaccine. Study-wide results and limits: Distributed over spike, vaccine-associated CD4 TCRs predominated at 160-218 and 743-854.

This CDR3 region has 17 residues. CDR1 and CDR2 (germline): SGHNT, YENEEA. The V and J ends lost 3 bases and 0 bases, in that order; junction bases with no gene match: 4. The data were produced by immunoSEQ multiplex PCR, yet TCRdb's version contains in-frame clones alone and is incomplete. Seen here are about 120,000 clones, 70% to 90% observed once, and the top ten hold 17%. Concerning this clone itself: Its antigen remains unidentified.

Specimen: peripheral blood, collected 28 days after the second AZD1222 dose. The V call is TRBV11-3, the J call TRBJ2-5; 13 bases are a match to TRBD2. The source of this sequence is an adult who received the AZD1222 COVID-19 vaccine. The CDR3 region is CASSFGLAGENQETQYF. CDR3 DNA sequence: TGTGCCAGCAGCTTCGGACTAGCGGGAGAGAACCAAGAGACCCAGTACTTC.